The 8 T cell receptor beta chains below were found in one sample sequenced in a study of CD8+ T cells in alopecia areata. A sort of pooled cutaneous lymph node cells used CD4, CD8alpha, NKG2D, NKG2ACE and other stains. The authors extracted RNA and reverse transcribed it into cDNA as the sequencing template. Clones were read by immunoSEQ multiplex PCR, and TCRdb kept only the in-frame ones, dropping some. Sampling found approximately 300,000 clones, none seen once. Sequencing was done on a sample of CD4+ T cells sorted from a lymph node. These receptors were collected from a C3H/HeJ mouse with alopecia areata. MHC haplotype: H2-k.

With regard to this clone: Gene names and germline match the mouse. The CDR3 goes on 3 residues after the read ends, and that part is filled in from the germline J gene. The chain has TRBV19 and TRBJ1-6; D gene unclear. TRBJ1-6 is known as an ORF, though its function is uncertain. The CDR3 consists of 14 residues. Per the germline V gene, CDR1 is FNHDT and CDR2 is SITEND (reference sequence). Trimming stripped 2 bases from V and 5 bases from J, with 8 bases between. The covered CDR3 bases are TGTGCCAGCAGTATCGTCAGAGATAATTCGCCC. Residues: CASSIVRDNSP. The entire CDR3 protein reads CASSIVRDNSPLYF.

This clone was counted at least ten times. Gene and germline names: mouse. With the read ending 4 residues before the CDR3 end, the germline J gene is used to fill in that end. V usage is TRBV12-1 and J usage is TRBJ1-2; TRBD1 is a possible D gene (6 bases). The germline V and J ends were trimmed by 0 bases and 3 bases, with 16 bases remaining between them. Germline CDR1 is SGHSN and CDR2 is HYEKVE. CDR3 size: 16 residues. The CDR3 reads CASSLSPGQEDSDYTF. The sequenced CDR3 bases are TGTGCCAGCTCTCTCTCTCCGGGACAAGAGGACTCC.

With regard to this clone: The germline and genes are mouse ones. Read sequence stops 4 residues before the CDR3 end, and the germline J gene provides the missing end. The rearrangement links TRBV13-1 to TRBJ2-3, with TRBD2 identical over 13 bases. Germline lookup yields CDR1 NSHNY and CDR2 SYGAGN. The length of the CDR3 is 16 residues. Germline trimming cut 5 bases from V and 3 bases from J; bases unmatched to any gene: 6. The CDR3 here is CASRVGLGGRAETLYF. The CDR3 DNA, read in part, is TGTGCCAGCAGGGTTGGACTGGGGGGGCGCGCAGAA.

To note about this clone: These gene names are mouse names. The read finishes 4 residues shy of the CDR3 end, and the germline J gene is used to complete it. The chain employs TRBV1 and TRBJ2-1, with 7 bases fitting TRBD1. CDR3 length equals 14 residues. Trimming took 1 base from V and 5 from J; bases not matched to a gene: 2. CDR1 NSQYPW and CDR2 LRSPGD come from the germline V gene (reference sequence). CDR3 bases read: TGCACCTGCAGTGCAGCCAGGGGGAATGCT. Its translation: CTCSAARGNA. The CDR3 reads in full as CTCSAARGNAEQFF.

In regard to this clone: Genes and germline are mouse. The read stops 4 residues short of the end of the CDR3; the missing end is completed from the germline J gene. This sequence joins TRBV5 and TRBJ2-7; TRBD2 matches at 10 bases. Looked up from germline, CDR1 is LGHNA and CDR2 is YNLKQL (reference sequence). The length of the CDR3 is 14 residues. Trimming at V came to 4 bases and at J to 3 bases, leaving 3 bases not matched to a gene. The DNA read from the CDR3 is TGTGCCAGCAGCCCGGACTGGGGGAACTAT. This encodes CASSPDWGNY. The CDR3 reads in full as CASSPDWGNYEQYF.

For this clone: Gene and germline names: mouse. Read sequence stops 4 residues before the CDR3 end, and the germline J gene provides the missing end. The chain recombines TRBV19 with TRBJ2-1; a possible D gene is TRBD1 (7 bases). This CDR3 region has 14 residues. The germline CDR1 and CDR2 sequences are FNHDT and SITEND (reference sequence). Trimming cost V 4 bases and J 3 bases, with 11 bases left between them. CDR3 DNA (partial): TGTGCCAGCAGTCTCCAGGGGGGCTATGCT. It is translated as CASSLQGGYA. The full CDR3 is CASSLQGGYAEQFF.

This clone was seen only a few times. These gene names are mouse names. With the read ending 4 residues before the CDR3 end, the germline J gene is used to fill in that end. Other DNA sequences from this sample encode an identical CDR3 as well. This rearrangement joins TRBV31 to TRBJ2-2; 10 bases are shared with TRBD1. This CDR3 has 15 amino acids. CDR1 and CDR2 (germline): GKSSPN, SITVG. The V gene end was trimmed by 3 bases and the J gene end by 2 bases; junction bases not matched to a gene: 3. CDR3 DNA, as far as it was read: TGTGCCTGGAGCCCGACAGGGGGCAACACCGGG. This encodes CAWSPTGGNTG. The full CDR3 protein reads CAWSPTGGNTGQLYF.

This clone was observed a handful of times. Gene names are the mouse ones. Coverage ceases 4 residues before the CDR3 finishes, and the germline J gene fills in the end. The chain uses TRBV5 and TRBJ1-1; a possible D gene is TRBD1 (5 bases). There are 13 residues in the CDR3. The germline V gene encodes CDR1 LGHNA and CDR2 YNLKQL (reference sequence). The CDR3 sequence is CASSQGRETEVFF. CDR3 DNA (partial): TGTGCCAGCAGCCAAGGCAGGGAAACA.